Sequencing of this T cell receptor (beta chain) was carried out in a study of T-cell memory formation after mild COVID-19 (dated by TCRdb to 2020 to 2022). Regarding the complete study: Most TCR sequence clusters were specific to one of the two donors. In a couple of donors, T-cell clones that expanded and contracted after mild COVID-19 were tracked by sequencing TCRalpha and TCRbeta repertoires over time. The cohort was made up of two young adult volunteers, one female and one male, who were previously healthy. Summary of the overall study and its limitations: SARS-CoV-2 specificity of the second-wave clones peaking on day 37 was not confirmed. Only a couple of mild cases were covered by the study, and larger cohorts that include severe cases with pre-infection samples were considered necessary. Contracting CD4+ clones appeared mostly in the CM and EM memory subsets, whereas CD8+ clones were enriched in EMRA. Clones that contracted from day 15 to 85 showed balanced CD4/CD8 phenotypes, whereas a second wave of clones that expanded from day 15 to 37 leaned towards CD4+. Some responding clones were detected in pre-infection memory, which suggested that pre-existing cross-reactive memory T cells had joined the SARS-CoV-2 response.

The data were produced on an Illumina NovaSeq 6000. Using 5'RACE with constant-segment primers, TCRalpha and TCRbeta cDNA libraries were constructed, with sample barcodes and unique molecular identifiers added in the process. Trizol reagent was used to extract RNA from every sample. Amplification of the libraries took two PCR steps, and the second step added a second sample barcode plus Illumina TruSeq adapters. Libraries were sequenced on an Illumina NovaSeq with 2 x 150 bp paired-end reads. Concerning the study's data processing: Demultiplexing of reads and collapsing into UMI-guided consensus sequences were performed with migec v1.2.7. Using mixcr v2.1.11, UMI consensuses were aligned to TRA and TRB V and J templates and then assembled into clonotypes. Clonotypes were classified as expanded or contracted when called significant by both edgeR and NoisET, with noise models trained on biological replicates. For edgeR calls, a false discovery rate-adjusted p below 0.01 and a log2 fold-change threshold of 1 were applied. As an exploratory analysis of dynamics, max-normalized trajectories of the 1000 most abundant clonotypes were examined by PCA with hierarchical clustering. The CD4 or CD8 phenotype of responding clones was assigned using the separately sequenced CD4+ and CD8+ repertoires. TCRdb took the public reads, trimmed them with fastp at Q25, ran MiXCR for clone calling and kept in-frame beta chains. Here each entry gathers all rows of one CDR3 protein and keeps the most common genes and DNA. It is TCRdb's table, rather than the study itself, that gives the V and J calls and clone size. A total of roughly 510,000 distinct CDR3 sequences appear in this sample, about 18% of them only once. The ten largest make up about 8.1% of the sample.

V sheds 3 bases and J sheds 1 base, leaving 6 bases between their ends. The germline V gene encodes CDR1 SNHLY and CDR2 FYNNEI. Its CDR3 holds 14 amino acids, cysteine through phenylalanine. Only the CDR3 portion is preserved as DNA: 42 bases, with reading frame beginning at the first base. Turning to this clonotype: There is no known antigen for this receptor. Per-nucleotide qualities are absent, and no much larger clonotype sits a single base away.

PBMCs were isolated by Ficoll-Paque density gradient centrifugation. The sequencing sample was made of PBMCs or a T cell subset sorted from them (not recorded which). The chain joins TRBV2 to TRBJ2-2, with the identity of the D gene unclear. The origin of this receptor is an adult woman who had mild COVID-19 (a few samples of this study predate the infection). The sample titles of this study are shuffled in the database, so cell type and time point are left out; the donor was told from shared clones. The CDR3: CASSDQENTGELFF. The sequenced DNA is TGTGCCAGCAGTGACCAGGAGAACACCGGGGAGCTGTTTTTT.